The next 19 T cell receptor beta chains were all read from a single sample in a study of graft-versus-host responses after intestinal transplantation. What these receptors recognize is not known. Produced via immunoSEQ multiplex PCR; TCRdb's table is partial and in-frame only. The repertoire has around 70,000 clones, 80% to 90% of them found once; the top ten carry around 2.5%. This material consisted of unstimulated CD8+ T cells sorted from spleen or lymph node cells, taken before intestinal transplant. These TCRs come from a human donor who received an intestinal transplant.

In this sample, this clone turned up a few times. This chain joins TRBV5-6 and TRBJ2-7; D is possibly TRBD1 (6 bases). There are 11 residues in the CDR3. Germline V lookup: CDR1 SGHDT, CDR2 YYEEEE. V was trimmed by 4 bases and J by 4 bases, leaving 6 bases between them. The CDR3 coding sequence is TGTGCCAGCAGCACAGGGTACGAGCAGTACTTC. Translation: CASSTGYEQYF.

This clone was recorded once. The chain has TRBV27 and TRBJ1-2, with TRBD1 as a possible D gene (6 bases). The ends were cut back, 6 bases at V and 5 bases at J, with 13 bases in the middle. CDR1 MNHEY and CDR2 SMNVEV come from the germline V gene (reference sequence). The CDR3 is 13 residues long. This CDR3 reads CASSSDRWYGYTF. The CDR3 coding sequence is TGTGCCAGCAGCTCCGACAGGTGGTATGGCTACACCTTC.

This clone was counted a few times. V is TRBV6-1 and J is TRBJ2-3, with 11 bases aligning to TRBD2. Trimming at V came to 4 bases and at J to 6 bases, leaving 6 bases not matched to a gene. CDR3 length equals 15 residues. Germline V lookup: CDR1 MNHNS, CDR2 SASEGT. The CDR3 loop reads CASSGLAGGLDTQYF. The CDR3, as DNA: TGTGCCAGCAGTGGGCTAGCGGGGGGACTTGATACGCAGTATTTT.

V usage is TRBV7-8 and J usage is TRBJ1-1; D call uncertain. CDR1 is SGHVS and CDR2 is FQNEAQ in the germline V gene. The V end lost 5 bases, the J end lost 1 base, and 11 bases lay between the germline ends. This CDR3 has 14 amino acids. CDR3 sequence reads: CASSAVVANTEAFF. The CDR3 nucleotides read TGTGCCAGCAGCGCGGTTGTGGCGAACACTGAAGCTTTCTTT.

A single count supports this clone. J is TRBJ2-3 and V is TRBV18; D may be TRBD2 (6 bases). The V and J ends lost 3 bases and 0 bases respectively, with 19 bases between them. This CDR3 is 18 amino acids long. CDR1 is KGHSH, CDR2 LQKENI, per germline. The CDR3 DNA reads TGTGCCAGCTCACCGGGCGGAGTGTGGAGGGATAGCACAGATACGCAGTATTTT. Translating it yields CASSPGGVWRDSTDTQYF.

The CDR3 region has the DNA TGTGCCAGCAGTGCCCCGGTGCCCCTCCACTTT. Translated: CASSAPVPLHF. This chain uses TRBV2 with TRBJ1-6; D remains unclear. CDR3 size: 11 residues. CDR1 is SNHLY and CDR2 is FYNNEI in the germline V gene. Trimming removed 4 bases at V and 13 bases at J, with 8 bases between.

CDR3 sequence (DNA): TGTGCCAGCAGCGCGGACACTTACAATGAGCAGTTCTTC. This codes for CASSADTYNEQFF. The rearrangement uses TRBV7-9 and TRBJ2-1; possible D gene TRBD1, 5 bases. The CDR3 is made up of 13 amino acids. CDR1 and CDR2 from the germline V gene are SEHNR and FQNEAQ (reference sequence). Trimming stripped 5 bases from V and 4 bases from J, with 9 bases between.

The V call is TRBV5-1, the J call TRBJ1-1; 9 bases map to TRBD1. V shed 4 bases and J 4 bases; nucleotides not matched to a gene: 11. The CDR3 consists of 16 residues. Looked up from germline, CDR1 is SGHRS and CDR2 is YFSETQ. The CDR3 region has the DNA TGCGCCAGCAGCAACCTGGGACAGGGCAGGGGCACTGAAGCTTTCTTT. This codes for CASSNLGQGRGTEAFF.

CDR3 region: CASSPFPVESHYYEQYF. The CDR3 DNA reads TGTGCCAGCTCACCGTTTCCAGTCGAATCCCATTACTACGAGCAGTACTTC. The chain combines TRBV18 with TRBJ2-7, with D unresolved. The CDR3 spans 17 residues. Germline assignment: CDR1 KGHSH and CDR2 LQKENI. Trimming removed 3 bases at V and 3 bases at J, with 21 bases between.

CDR3 DNA: TGTGCCAGCAGTTCTAGACAGGGGAATGAGCAGTTCTTC. This gives the protein CASSSRQGNEQFF. The genes are TRBV6-6 and TRBJ2-1; 8 bases match TRBD1. The V gene end was trimmed by 4 bases and the J gene end by 7 bases; junction bases not matched to a gene: 3. Germline V gene lookup returns CDR1 MNHNY and CDR2 SVGAGI (reference sequence). The CDR3 runs to 13 residues.

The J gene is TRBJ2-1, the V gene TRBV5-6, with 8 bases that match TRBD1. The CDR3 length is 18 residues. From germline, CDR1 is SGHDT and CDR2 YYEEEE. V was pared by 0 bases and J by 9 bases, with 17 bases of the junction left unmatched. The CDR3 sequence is CASSLAATDRANLIEQFF. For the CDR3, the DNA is TGTGCCAGCAGCTTGGCCGCAACGGACAGGGCGAACTTGATTGAGCAGTTCTTC.

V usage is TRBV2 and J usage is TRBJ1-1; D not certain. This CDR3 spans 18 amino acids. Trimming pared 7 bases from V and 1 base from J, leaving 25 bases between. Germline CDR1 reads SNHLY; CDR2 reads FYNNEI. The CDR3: CASTALVSRLGENTEAFF. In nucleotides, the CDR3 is TGTGCCAGCACCGCCTTAGTTTCGCGCCTCGGTGAGAACACTGAAGCTTTCTTT.

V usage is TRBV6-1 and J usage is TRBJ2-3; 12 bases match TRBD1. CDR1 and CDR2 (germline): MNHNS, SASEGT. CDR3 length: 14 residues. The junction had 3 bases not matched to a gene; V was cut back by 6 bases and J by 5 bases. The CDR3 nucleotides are TGTGCCAGCAGCCGGGACAGGGGGCGAGATACGCAGTATTTT. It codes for CASSRDRGRDTQYF.

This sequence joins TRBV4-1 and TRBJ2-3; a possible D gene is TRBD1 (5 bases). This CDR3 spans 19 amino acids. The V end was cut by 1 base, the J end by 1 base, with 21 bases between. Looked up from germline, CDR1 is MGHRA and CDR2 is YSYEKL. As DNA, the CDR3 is TGCGCCAGCAGCCAAGTACACTTAGTTAGGGGCCCGGGCACAGATACGCAGTATTTT. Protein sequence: CASSQVHLVRGPGTDTQYF.

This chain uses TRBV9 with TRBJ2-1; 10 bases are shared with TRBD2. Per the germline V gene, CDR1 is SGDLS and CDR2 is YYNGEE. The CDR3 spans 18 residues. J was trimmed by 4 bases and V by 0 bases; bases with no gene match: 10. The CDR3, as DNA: TGTGCCAGCAGCGTAGGTTTAGCGGGGGGCGAGTCGTACAATGAGCAGTTCTTC. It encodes CASSVGLAGGESYNEQFF.

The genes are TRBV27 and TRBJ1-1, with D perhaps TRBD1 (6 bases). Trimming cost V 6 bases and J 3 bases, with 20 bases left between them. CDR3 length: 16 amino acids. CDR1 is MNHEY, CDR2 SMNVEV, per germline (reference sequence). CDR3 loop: CASRHQGRALDTEAFF. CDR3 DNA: TGTGCCAGCAGACATCAGGGGAGGGCCCTGGACACTGAAGCTTTCTTT.

Here the CDR3 reads CASSYSGQGLTGELFF. CDR3 DNA sequence: TGTGCCAGCAGTTACTCGGGACAGGGACTAACCGGGGAGCTGTTTTTT. The V and J genes are TRBV6-6 and TRBJ2-2; 9 nucleotides align to TRBD1. CDR3 length equals 16 residues. Germline-derived CDR1 and CDR2 are MNHNY and SVGAGI (reference sequence). The V and J ends lost 0 bases and 5 bases, in that order; junction bases with no gene match: 4.

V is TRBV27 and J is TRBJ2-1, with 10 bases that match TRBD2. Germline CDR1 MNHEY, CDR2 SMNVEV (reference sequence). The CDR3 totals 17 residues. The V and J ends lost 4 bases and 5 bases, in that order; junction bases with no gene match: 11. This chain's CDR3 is CASSSPASGRFHNEQFF. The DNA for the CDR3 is TGTGCCAGCAGTTCCCCGGCTAGCGGGAGATTTCACAATGAGCAGTTCTTC.

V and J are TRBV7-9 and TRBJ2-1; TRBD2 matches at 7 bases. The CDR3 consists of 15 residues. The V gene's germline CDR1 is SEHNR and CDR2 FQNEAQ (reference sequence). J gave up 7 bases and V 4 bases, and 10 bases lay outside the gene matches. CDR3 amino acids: CASSSRGAGLNEQFF. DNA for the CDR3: TGTGCCAGCAGCTCCCGCGGGGCGGGACTAAATGAGCAGTTCTTC.